Shown below are 23 T cell receptor beta chains from a single sample sequenced in a study of type 1 regulatory T cells. One entry per CDR3 protein results from TCRdb running MiXCR on the reads. The sample lists some 90,000 distinct CDR3 sequences, around a third occurring once. The material sequenced was CD4+ T cells, either the whole sample or a sorted fraction (not recorded which). The receptors originated from a human donor in good health.

The V call is TRBV13, the J call TRBJ2-7; 13 bases are a match to TRBD2. V lost 4 bases, J lost 0 bases, and 12 bases stayed unmatched. The CDR3 is made up of 19 amino acids. CDR1 PRHDT and CDR2 FYEKMQ come from the germline V gene (reference sequence). CDR3 nucleotides: TGTGCCAGCAGCTCACAGGTTCCGGGACTAGCGGGAACCTCCTACGAGCAGTACTTC. Protein sequence: CASSSQVPGLAGTSYEQYF.

V is TRBV7-9 and J is TRBJ2-7; TRBD2 matches at 12 bases. Trimming at V came to 5 bases and at J to 3 bases, leaving 5 bases not matched to a gene. Germline V gene data show CDR1 as SEHNR and CDR2 as FQNEAQ (reference sequence). This CDR3 region has 15 residues. The CDR3 protein is CASSRPTSGSYEQYF. CDR3 nucleotides: TGTGCCAGCAGCAGGCCGACTAGCGGGAGCTACGAGCAGTACTTC.

This clonotype was counted a few times. The chain links TRBV15 to TRBJ2-4, with 7 bases that match TRBD2. This CDR3 has 17 amino acids. Germline V gene lookup returns CDR1 LNHNV and CDR2 YYDKDF (reference sequence). Losses at the gene ends were 2 bases for V and 6 bases for J; bases not matched to a gene: 13. In DNA form, the CDR3 reads TGTGCCACCAGCAGATCCCTGAGGACTAGTATGTTAAACATTCAGTACTTC. This encodes CATSRSLRTSMLNIQYF.

On this clonotype: Here the CDR3 omits its conserved ending phenylalanine or tryptophan, so a read error is the likely source. The rearrangement uses TRBV20-1 and TRBJ1-5; no clear D gene. The germline V gene encodes CDR1 DFQATT and CDR2 SNEGSKA (reference sequence). The CDR3 is 15 amino acids. V lost 4 bases and J 2 bases, leaving 15 bases between the germline ends. The CDR3 spells CSAISGRKGNQPQHL. The CDR3 DNA sequence: TGCAGTGCTATAAGCGGAAGAAAAGGCAATCAGCCCCAGCATCTT.

The CDR3 loop reads CASSKIGTELNYGYTF. The DNA of the CDR3 is TGTGCCAGCAGTAAGATCGGGACAGAACTTAACTATGGCTACACCTTC. This chain connects TRBV7-9 to TRBJ1-2, with 7 bases lining up with TRBD1. This CDR3 has 16 amino acids. Trimming at V came to 6 bases and at J to 1 base, leaving 11 bases not matched to a gene. CDR1 is SEHNR, CDR2 FQNEAQ, per germline (reference sequence).

This clonotype was seen a few times. The chain carries TRBV3-1 and TRBJ1-6; unclear D gene. Germline V gives CDR1 LGHDT, CDR2 YNNKEL (reference sequence). The CDR3 extends over 15 amino acids. V was pared by 1 base and J by 7 bases, with 11 bases between. The CDR3 DNA reads as TGTGCCAGCAGCCAAGGGCGCTCCGAAAATTCACCCCTCCACTTT. It is translated as CASSQGRSENSPLHF.

The V gene is TRBV19, the J gene TRBJ2-1; 7 bases fit TRBD2. Unmatched junction bases numbered 11, after V lost 2 bases and J lost 1 base. Germline CDR1 reads LNHDA; CDR2 reads SQIVND (reference sequence). This CDR3 has 18 residues. In nucleotides, the CDR3 is TGTGCCAGTAGTATAATGAATGGGCCTAGCGGATCCTACAATGAGCAGTTCTTC. As protein: CASSIMNGPSGSYNEQFF.

The chain has TRBV15 and TRBJ1-4; 9 bases are shared with TRBD1. Trimming removed 5 bases from V and 5 bases from J; junction bases left unmatched: 9. CDR1 is LNHNV and CDR2 is YYDKDF in the germline V gene (reference sequence). This CDR3 has 16 residues. The CDR3, as DNA: TGTGCCACCAGCGGGGGACAGGGCTATCGAAATGAAAAACTGTTTTTT. This gives the protein CATSGGQGYRNEKLFF.

The rearrangement uses TRBV19 and TRBJ2-1; tentative D call: TRBD2 (6 bases). Trimming took off 4 bases at V and 10 bases at J, with 20 bases between the two ends. Germline lookup yields CDR1 LNHDA and CDR2 SQIVND (reference sequence). The CDR3 has 15 residues. CDR3 in amino acids: CASSKVGGGIQEQFF. The CDR3 nucleotides are TGTGCCAGTAGTAAAGTGGGAGGAGGGATTCAGGAGCAGTTCTTC.

This clonotype was seen at least ten times. The genes are TRBV5-1 and TRBJ2-1; no clear D. The CDR3 is 13 residues long. Trimming pared 0 bases from V and 12 bases from J, leaving 13 bases between. Per the germline V gene, CDR1 is SGHRS and CDR2 is YFSETQ. The CDR3, as DNA: TGCGCCAGCAGCTTGGGAGCCCCTAAGGCGCAGTTCTTC. This sequence encodes CASSLGAPKAQFF. The entire variable domain, with the rest obtained from reference TRBV5-1 and TRBJ2-1, is as follows: KAGVTQTPRYLIKTRGQQVTLSCSPISGHRSVSWYQQTPGQGLQFLFEYFSETQRNKGNFPGRFSGRQFSNSRSEMNVSTLELGDSALYLCASSLGAPKAQFFGPGTRLTVL.

The chain is built from TRBV5-1 and TRBJ2-5; 8 bases are shared with TRBD2. Germline CDR1 reads SGHRS; CDR2 reads YFSETQ. This CDR3 comprises 15 residues. The J segment lost 4 bases and the V segment lost 3 bases, leaving 8 bases of the junction unmatched. For the CDR3, the DNA is TGCGCCAGCAGCTACGGACTAGCTCGGGCAGAGACCCAGTACTTC. Amino acid sequence: CASSYGLARAETQYF.

The chain links TRBV4-2 to TRBJ2-2, with TRBD1 identical over 11 bases. This CDR3 contains 17 residues. The trim removed 1 base at V and 1 base at J, leaving 2 bases unmatched. CDR1 LGHNA and CDR2 YNFKEQ come from the germline V gene. CDR3 residues: CASSQGGTGGNTGELFF. The CDR3, as DNA: TGTGCCAGCAGCCAAGGCGGGACAGGGGGGAACACCGGGGAGCTGTTTTTT.

This clonotype was counted only a few times. This chain links TRBV21-1 with TRBJ1-1; no DNA check was done on the table's D call, TRBD1. TRBV21-1 is classified as a pseudogene. This CDR3 contains 18 residues. CDR3 residues: CASSQRTGRGERETEAFF. CDR3 coding DNA: TGTGCCAGCAGCCAGCGGACAGGCAGGGGGGAAAGAGAAACTGAAGCTTTCTTT.

This clonotype was seen only a few times. The genes are TRBV18 and TRBJ1-1, with D tentatively TRBD1 (5 bases). The CDR3 runs 13 residues. V shed 1 base and J shed 9 bases, with 12 bases lying between them. Per the germline V gene, CDR1 is KGHSH and CDR2 is LQKENI. CDR3 bases: TGTGCCAGCTCACCACTCGGAGAGGGACAAGCTTTCTTT. The encoded protein is CASSPLGEGQAFF.

The sample holds a few counts of this clonotype. V is TRBV20-1 and J is TRBJ2-7; 8 bases fit TRBD1. V shed 6 bases, J shed 4 bases, and the junction held 5 bases outside the gene matches. The CDR3 is made up of 12 amino acids. Per the germline V gene, CDR1 is DFQATT and CDR2 is SNEGSKA (reference sequence). The CDR3 sequence: CSAQGQAYEQYF. The CDR3 region has the DNA TGCAGTGCCCAGGGACAGGCTTACGAGCAGTACTTC.

This clonotype was seen only a few times. This sequence joins TRBV5-1 and TRBJ1-4; weak D call: TRBD1 (5 bases). Germline CDR1 and CDR2: SGHRS and YFSETQ. The V and J ends lost 1 base and 7 bases respectively, with 14 bases between them. The CDR3 has 15 amino acids. CDR3 in DNA: TGCGCCAGCAGCTTGCGGGACGGTCGTATTGAAAAACTGTTTTTT. The encoded protein is CASSLRDGRIEKLFF.

The chain links TRBV7-2 to TRBJ2-6, with a weak D call TRBD2 (5 bases). The germline CDR1 and CDR2 sequences are SGHTA and FQGNSA. The ends were cut back, 11 bases at V and 2 bases at J, with 13 bases in the middle. This CDR3 spans 14 amino acids. The CDR3, as DNA: TGTGCCGGCTTACTAGACCCTGGGGCCAACGTCCTGACTTTC. It codes for CAGLLDPGANVLTF.

This clonotype was observed a handful of times. The chain recombines TRBV14 with TRBJ1-2; D gene ambiguous. V shed 4 bases and J shed 7 bases, with 13 bases lying between them. Germline V CDR1 and CDR2: SGHDN, FVKESK. The CDR3 contains 13 residues. For the CDR3, the DNA is TGTGCCAGCAGCCCCCACGGGGTAGTTGGCTACACCTTC. Amino acid sequence: CASSPHGVVGYTF.

In nucleotides, the CDR3 is TGTGCCAGCAGTTTCGGGACTGGGGACAATGAGCAGTTCTTC. Its protein product is CASSFGTGDNEQFF. The chain has TRBV12-3 or TRBV12-4 and TRBJ2-1, with D possibly TRBD2 on 6 matching bases. V was trimmed by 3 bases and J by 5 bases, leaving 11 bases between them. CDR3 size: 14 residues.

V gene TRBV20-1 combines with J gene TRBJ2-1; 8 bases are shared with TRBD2. Germline CDR1 is DFQATT and CDR2 is SNEGSKA (reference sequence). V dropped 6 bases and J dropped 4; count of bases not matched to a gene: 11. This CDR3 has 15 residues. The CDR3 bases are TGCAGTGCGTCCCCCTTGCGGGAGGTTTACAATGAGCAGTTCTTC. Translation: CSASPLREVYNEQFF.

V is TRBV7-9 and J is TRBJ1-6, with D unclear. V gave up 5 bases and J gave up 11 bases, with 13 bases separating them. Germline CDR1 is SEHNR and CDR2 is FQNEAQ (reference sequence). This CDR3 is built from 13 residues. CDR3 sequence (DNA): TGTGCCAGCAGCACCAACAGCGCCCCACCCCTCCACTTT. Protein sequence: CASSTNSAPPLHF.

There are a few counts of this clonotype. The chain has TRBV20-1 and TRBJ1-1, with 8 bases aligning to TRBD1. This CDR3 region has 15 residues. Losses at the gene ends were 0 bases for V and 5 bases for J; bases not matched to a gene: 8. Germline CDR1 reads DFQATT; CDR2 reads SNEGSKA (reference sequence). The CDR3: CSARERQGPGTEAFF. The CDR3 DNA reads as TGCAGTGCTAGAGAGCGACAGGGGCCGGGTACTGAAGCTTTCTTT.

The CDR3 DNA reads as TGCAGCGTTGAAGATGTTGAACAGCGCACAGATACGCAGTATTTT. This encodes CSVEDVEQRTDTQYF. The V gene is TRBV29-1, the J gene TRBJ2-3; D remains unclear. The V gene's germline CDR1 is SQVTM and CDR2 ANQGSEA. V dropped 0 bases and J dropped 1 base, with 11 bases sitting between them. The CDR3 sequence is 15 residues long.